This is a list of T cell receptor beta chains from one sample in a study of Ad26.COV2.S vaccination and SARS-CoV-2 variants. The table came from immunoSEQ multiplex PCR; TCRdb's copy has only in-frame clones and leaves some out. The sample lists about 400,000 clones; 83% were seen once. Here the sequenced sample was peripheral blood, taken in a trial of Ad26.COV2.S vaccine versus placebo. The source of these receptors is a person between 18 and 65 years old who received the Ad26.COV2.S COVID-19 vaccine or a placebo. Both conserved end residues are part of each CDR3. A D gene is named only where the DNA matches it firmly. Expanded clones get a size class; other rows say once, few or many, or leave the size out.

V: TRBV6-1
J: TRBJ2-4
D: NA
size: few
CDR3: CASSVQEISGSKNIQYF
DNA: TGTGCCAGCAGTGTACAGGAGATTAGCGGAAGCAAAAACATTCAGTACTTC

V: TRBV21-1
J: TRBJ1-2
D: NA
size: NA
CDR3: CASSKERTGGYGYTF
DNA: TGTGCCAGCAGCAAAGAAAGGACAGGGGGCTACGGCTACACCTTC

V: TRBV28
J: TRBJ1-5
D: NA
size: NA
CDR3: CASSRGRRISNQPQHF
DNA: TGTGCCAGCAGCAGGGGACGGAGAATTAGCAATCAGCCCCAGCATTTT

V: TRBV2
J: TRBJ1-2
D: NA
size: many
CDR3: CASSDDSYGYTF
DNA: TGTGCCAGCAGCGATGACAGTTATGGCTACACCTTC

V: TRBV18
J: TRBJ1-5
D: NA
size: few
CDR3: CASSPRRTDYSNQPQHF
DNA: TGTGCCAGCTCCCCTAGGCGGACAGATTATAGCAATCAGCCCCAGCATTTT

V: TRBV19
J: TRBJ2-1
D: NA
size: NA
CDR3: CASSIMAGTHFNEQFF
DNA: TGTGCCAGTAGTATTATGGCCGGGACGCACTTTAATGAGCAGTTCTTC

V: TRBV15
J: TRBJ2-7
D: TRBD1
size: NA
CDR3: CATSIRDRGIIEQYF
DNA: TGTGCCACCAGCATTCGGGACAGGGGCATCATCGAGCAGTACTTC

V: TRBV10-1
J: TRBJ2-1
D: NA
size: NA
CDR3: CASSDWRNEQFF
DNA: TGCGCCAGCAGTGATTGGCGGAATGAGCAGTTCTTC

V: TRBV12-3/TRBV12-4
J: TRBJ1-1
D: NA
size: NA
CDR3: CASSRTANTEAFF
DNA: TGTGCCAGCAGTCGGACGGCTAACACTGAAGCTTTCTTT

V: TRBV19
J: TRBJ2-1
D: TRBD2
size: NA
CDR3: CASSIHGSGSSYNEQFF
DNA: TGTGCCAGTAGTATCCATGGTAGCGGGAGCTCCTACAATGAGCAGTTCTTC

V: TRBV6-5
J: TRBJ1-1
D: NA
size: NA
CDR3: CASSSLPVGGMAFF
DNA: TGTGCCAGCAGTTCTCTACCCGTGGGGGGGATGGCTTTCTTT

V: TRBV5-4
J: TRBJ1-5
D: NA
size: NA
CDR3: CASSLQGSRQPQHF
DNA: TGTGCCAGCAGCTTGCAGGGGTCTAGACAGCCCCAGCATTTT

V: TRBV9
J: TRBJ1-2
D: NA
size: NA
CDR3: CASSAQGRPNYGYTF
DNA: TGTGCCAGCAGCGCCCAGGGGCGACCTAACTATGGCTACACCTTC

V: TRBV19
J: TRBJ2-5
D: NA
size: NA
CDR3: CASRRQVQETQYF
DNA: TGTGCCAGTAGGAGACAGGTCCAAGAGACCCAGTACTTC

V: TRBV5-1
J: TRBJ2-3
D: NA
size: NA
CDR3: CASSRGAGRDTDTQYF
DNA: TGCGCCAGCAGTCGGGGGGCCGGGAGAGACACAGATACGCAGTATTTT

V: TRBV7-3
J: TRBJ2-1
D: NA
size: NA
CDR3: CASSLAGAYNEQFF
DNA: TGTGCCAGCAGCTTAGCGGGGGCATACAATGAGCAGTTCTTC

V: TRBV9
J: TRBJ1-1
D: TRBD1
size: NA
CDR3: CASSSQGAQTEAFF
DNA: TGTGCCAGCAGCTCACAGGGGGCGCAGACTGAAGCTTTCTTT

V: TRBV7-2
J: TRBJ2-1
D: NA
size: NA
CDR3: CASSFGAGLNNEQFF
DNA: TGTGCCAGCAGCTTCGGGGCAGGGCTGAACAATGAGCAGTTCTTC

V: TRBV7-2
J: TRBJ2-3
D: NA
size: NA
CDR3: CASSLAPGRLQYF
DNA: TGTGCCAGCAGCTTAGCCCCGGGACGTCTCCAGTATTTT

V: TRBV11-2
J: TRBJ2-7
D: TRBD1
size: NA
CDR3: CASSSLLSGTGSYHEQYF
DNA: TGTGCCAGCAGCTCCCTCCTATCCGGGACAGGGTCGTATCACGAGCAGTACTTC

V: TRBV5-4
J: TRBJ2-5
D: TRBD2
size: NA
CDR3: CASSLKVATGGETQYF
DNA: TGTGCCAGCAGCCTAAAGGTAGCCACGGGGGGGGAGACCCAGTACTTC

V: TRBV5-5
J: TRBJ2-7
D: TRBD2
size: NA
CDR3: CASSTGTSGVSYEQYF
DNA: TGTGCCAGCAGCACTGGGACTAGCGGGGTCTCCTACGAGCAGTACTTC

V: TRBV2
J: TRBJ2-3
D: TRBD2
size: NA
CDR3: CASSGPYGTSGDTQYF
DNA: TGTGCCAGCAGTGGCCCGTACGGGACTAGCGGAGATACGCAGTATTTT

V: TRBV12-3/TRBV12-4
J: TRBJ1-4
D: NA
size: NA
CDR3: CASRQGAAEKLFF
DNA: TGTGCCAGCAGGCAAGGGGCTGCGGAAAAACTGTTTTTT

V: TRBV2
J: TRBJ2-7
D: NA
size: NA
CDR3: CASSGYRRGAEQYF
DNA: TGTGCCAGCAGTGGGTACCGGAGGGGGGCCGAGCAGTACTTC

V: TRBV3-1/TRBV3-2
J: TRBJ1-1
D: NA
size: NA
CDR3: CASSQDGGGTEAFF
DNA: TGTGCCAGCAGCCAAGATGGAGGGGGAACTGAAGCTTTCTTT

V: TRBV11-3
J: TRBJ1-3
D: NA
size: NA
CDR3: CASSSDGNTIYF
DNA: TGTGCCAGCAGCTCGGACGGAAACACCATATATTTT

V: TRBV6-5
J: TRBJ2-5
D: NA
size: NA
CDR3: CASSSGTGSYQETQYF
DNA: TGTGCCAGCAGTTCCGGGACTGGAAGTTACCAAGAGACCCAGTACTTC

V: TRBV7-3
J: TRBJ1-1
D: NA
size: NA
CDR3: CASSLISGDTEAFF
DNA: TGTGCCAGCAGCTTAATCTCAGGGGACACTGAAGCTTTCTTT

V: TRBV6-5
J: TRBJ2-5
D: TRBD2
size: once
CDR3: CASRLLAVRGTQYF
DNA: TGTGCCAGCAGGTTGCTAGCGGTGAGGGGGACCCAGTACTTC

V: TRBV3-1/TRBV3-2
J: TRBJ1-6
D: NA
size: NA
CDR3: CASSQGSGTPYF
DNA: TGTGCCAGCAGCCAGGGAAGCGGGACACCGTACTTT

V: TRBV4-2
J: TRBJ1-1
D: TRBD1
size: NA
CDR3: CASSQATGVRTEAFF
DNA: TGTGCCAGCAGCCAAGCAACAGGGGTTCGCACTGAAGCTTTCTTT

V: TRBV27
J: TRBJ1-2
D: TRBD1
size: NA
CDR3: CASSLARGVYGYTF
DNA: TGTGCCAGCAGTTTGGCCAGGGGGGTCTATGGCTACACCTTC

V: TRBV7-6
J: TRBJ1-1
D: NA
size: NA
CDR3: CASSALGQLEAFF
DNA: TGTGCCAGCAGCGCCCTCGGACAGCTTGAAGCTTTCTTT

V: TRBV4-3
J: TRBJ2-5
D: NA
size: NA
CDR3: CASSQSGFQETQYF
DNA: TGCGCCAGCAGCCAATCCGGATTCCAAGAGACCCAGTACTTC

V: TRBV3-1/TRBV3-2
J: TRBJ2-4
D: TRBD1
size: NA
CDR3: CASSPRTGQNIQYF
DNA: TGTGCCAGCAGCCCACGGACAGGACAAAACATTCAGTACTTC

V: TRBV5-1
J: TRBJ1-2
D: TRBD1
size: NA
CDR3: CASSWAGTGTFYGYTF
DNA: TGCGCCAGCAGCTGGGCCGGGACAGGGACTTTCTATGGCTACACCTTC

V: TRBV18
J: TRBJ2-7
D: NA
size: NA
CDR3: CASSTIRGNRYEQYF
DNA: TGTGCCAGCTCAACCATCCGGGGGAATCGATACGAGCAGTACTTC

V: TRBV7-2
J: TRBJ2-1
D: TRBD1
size: NA
CDR3: CASSKGQASNEQFF
DNA: TGTGCCAGCAGCAAGGGACAGGCCTCCAATGAGCAGTTCTTC

V: TRBV3-1/TRBV3-2
J: TRBJ1-5
D: TRBD1
size: NA
CDR3: CASSQRDRNNQPQHF
DNA: TGTGCCAGCAGCCAACGGGACAGGAATAATCAGCCCCAGCATTTT

V: TRBV4-1
J: TRBJ2-1
D: NA
size: NA
CDR3: CASSQVRYNEQFF
DNA: TGCGCCAGCAGCCAAGTCCGGTACAATGAGCAGTTCTTC

V: TRBV5-4
J: TRBJ1-1
D: TRBD1
size: NA
CDR3: CASRDAGGWDTEAFF
DNA: TGTGCCAGCAGGGACGCAGGGGGTTGGGACACTGAAGCTTTCTTT

V: TRBV19
J: TRBJ2-3
D: TRBD1
size: NA
CDR3: CASSVGTGSADTQYF
DNA: TGTGCCAGTAGTGTCGGGACAGGGTCGGCAGATACGCAGTATTTT

V: TRBV18
J: TRBJ1-5
D: NA
size: NA
CDR3: CASSPWTEDWRNQPQHF
DNA: TGTGCCAGCTCACCCTGGACGGAGGATTGGCGCAATCAGCCCCAGCATTTT

V: TRBV2
J: TRBJ1-1
D: NA
size: NA
CDR3: CSSSLLGDMNTEAFF
DNA: TGTTCCAGTTCGCTTTTGGGGGACATGAACACTGAAGCTTTCTTT